This T cell receptor beta chain was sequenced in a study of OX40 agonist ivuxolimab in advanced cancers. Generated by immunoSEQ multiplex PCR, the TCRdb table keeps only in-frame clones and is missing some. The sample carries about 46,000 clones, 82% recorded once. This clone was seen only a few times. Germline-derived CDR1 and CDR2 are SGHRS and YFSETQ. V trimming: 2 bases; J trimming: 2 bases; junction bases outside the gene matches: 3. The CDR3 loop spans 15 amino acids. The input for sequencing was CD4+ or CD8+ T cells sorted from blood, taken in a trial of the OX40 agonist ivuxolimab. The chain links TRBV5-1 to TRBJ2-3; 9 bases fit TRBD2. The TCR sequence derives from an adult with an advanced solid tumor such as melanoma, head and neck, liver or kidney cancer. The CDR3 DNA sequence: TGCGCCAGCAGCTTTAGCGGGGGCAACACAGATACGCAGTATTTT. Its protein is CASSFSGGNTDTQYF.